Shown below are 28 T cell receptor beta chains from a single sample sequenced in a study of cytomegalovirus exposure and HLA in healthy donors. The PCR ran on 60 Vbeta and 13 Jbeta primers. Assay: immunoSEQ multiplex PCR; the TCRdb copy retains only in-frame clones and omits some. This table holds tens of thousands of clones, over 60% found once. Input material: PBMCs. The receptor source for this set is a woman aged 25 to 39 in good health and CMV-seronegative.

This clone has more than one count but fewer than ten. This chain uses TRBV6-5 with TRBJ1-1, with D possibly TRBD1 on 5 matching bases. From germline, CDR1 is MNHEY and CDR2 SVGAGI. This CDR3 has 16 amino acids. V lost 2 bases and J 3 bases, leaving 16 bases between the germline ends. DNA for the CDR3: TGTGCCAGCAGTTACCAAGGGGCCCGGTTCTACACTGAAGCTTTCTTT. It is translated as CASSYQGARFYTEAFF.

This clone was recorded once. The DNA for the CDR3 is TGTGCCAGCAGTAAGGGGCGTGGAGCTGAAGCTTTCTTT. Residues: CASSKGRGAEAFF. This rearrangement joins TRBV11-3 to TRBJ1-1; D might be TRBD1 (5 bases). The CDR3 is made up of 13 amino acids. The germline gives CDR1 SGHNT, CDR2 YENEEA. The ends were cut back, 6 bases at V and 6 bases at J, with 14 bases in the middle.

This clone was recorded once. The chain has TRBV4-1 and TRBJ2-3, with D possibly being TRBD2 (5 bases). This CDR3 contains 14 residues. From germline, CDR1 is MGHRA and CDR2 YSYEKL. V shed 5 bases and J shed 2 bases, with 11 bases lying between them. The CDR3 DNA follows: TGCGCCAGCAGCGACGGGCTAGCCACAGATACGCAGTATTTT. As protein: CASSDGLATDTQYF.

The CDR3 sequence: CSPGGTEAFF. CDR3 nucleotide sequence: TGCAGTCCCGGGGGGACTGAAGCTTTCTTT. The chain employs TRBV20-1 and TRBJ1-1; a weak D match, TRBD1 (5 bases). The CDR3 has 10 amino acids. V dropped 8 bases and J dropped 5 bases, with 9 bases sitting between them. The germline V gene has CDR1 DFQATT and CDR2 SNEGSKA (reference sequence).

The chain carries TRBV5-1 and TRBJ1-4; the match to TRBD1 covers 8 bases. Germline CDR1 SGHRS, CDR2 YFSETQ. J was trimmed by 1 base and V by 4 bases; bases with no gene match: 6. This CDR3 region has 16 residues. CDR3 in amino acids: CASSGETGVTNEKLFF. CDR3 DNA: TGCGCCAGCAGCGGGGAGACAGGGGTAACTAATGAAAAACTGTTTTTT. The full variable domain, in which reference TRBV5-1 and TRBJ1-4 provide the parts outside the CDR3, is KAGVTQTPRYLIKTRGQQVTLSCSPISGHRSVSWYQQTPGQGLQFLFEYFSETQRNKGNFPGRFSGRQFSNSRSEMNVSTLELGDSALYLCASSGETGVTNEKLFFGSGTQLSVL.

The chain carries TRBV5-4 and TRBJ2-3; D unclear. The V end was cut by 2 bases, the J end by 5 bases, with 12 bases between. The CDR3 runs 14 residues. Germline V gene sequence: CDR1 SGHNT, CDR2 YYREEE (reference sequence). The CDR3 coding sequence is TGTGCCAGCAGCTTAGGAGATCGGATAGATACGCAGTATTTT. The encoded protein is CASSLGDRIDTQYF. Complete variable domain (other parts from reference TRBV5-4 and TRBJ2-3): ETGVTQSPTHLIKTRGQQVTLRCSSQSGHNTVSWYQQALGQGPQFIFQYYREEENGRGNFPPRFSGLQFPNYSSELNVNALELDDSALYLCASSLGDRIDTQYFGPGTRLTVL.

This rearrangement joins TRBV18 to TRBJ1-5; D might be TRBD1 (5 bases). V was trimmed by 3 bases and J by 6 bases, leaving 15 bases between them. The CDR3 is 15 residues long. CDR1 is KGHSH, CDR2 LQKENI, per germline. Here the CDR3 reads CASSPGDAGGQPQHF. Written as DNA, the CDR3 is TGTGCCAGCTCACCCGGGGACGCCGGGGGTCAGCCCCAGCATTTT.

This clone has more than one count but fewer than ten. The chain joins TRBV6-6 to TRBJ1-3; the D gene is possibly TRBD1 (6 bases). The CDR3 spans 14 residues. The germline gives CDR1 MNHNY, CDR2 SVGAGI (reference sequence). Trimming left V 11 bases short and J 7 bases short, with 21 bases between. CDR3: CASRAGGRMNTIYF. The CDR3 DNA sequence: TGTGCCTCCCGAGCGGGGGGGCGGATGAACACCATATATTTT.

This clone was counted a single time. This chain uses TRBV6-5 with TRBJ2-5, with D possibly being TRBD2 (5 bases). CDR3 length: 14 residues. The ends were cut back, 3 bases at V and 2 bases at J, with 10 bases in the middle. Germline V gene sequence: CDR1 MNHEY, CDR2 SVGAGI. The chain's CDR3 is CASSYGVAQETQYF. Here the CDR3 DNA reads TGTGCCAGCAGTTATGGGGTAGCGCAAGAGACCCAGTACTTC.

This clone was detected a few times. V and J are TRBV28 and TRBJ1-5; D not certain. The germline V gene encodes CDR1 MDHEN and CDR2 SYDVKM. The CDR3 is 15 amino acids. V was trimmed by 5 bases and J by 0 bases, leaving 11 bases between them. DNA of the CDR3: TGTGCCAGCAGTCCCCCGATAGATAGCAATCAGCCCCAGCATTTT. This sequence encodes CASSPPIDSNQPQHF. Looking up the rest from reference TRBV28 and TRBJ1-5 gives the full variable domain: DVKVTQSSRYLVKRTGEKVFLECVQDMDHENMFWYRQDPGLGLRLIYFSYDVKMKEKGDIPEGYSVSREKKERFSLILESASTNQTSMYLCASSPPIDSNQPQHFGDGTRLSIL.

This chain links TRBV5-1 with TRBJ1-1, with D maybe TRBD1 (6 bases). V lost 5 bases and J 4 bases, leaving 18 bases between the germline ends. Germline CDR1 reads SGHRS; CDR2 reads YFSETQ. There are 15 residues in the CDR3. The CDR3 DNA follows: TGCGCCAGCAGTCTCGAGTGGGGGGGGCGCACTGAAGCTTTCTTT. Translation gives CASSLEWGGRTEAFF.

This chain uses TRBV6-4 with TRBJ2-1; TRBD2 matches 8 bases. CDR1 MRHNA and CDR2 SNTAGT come from the germline V gene. The CDR3 runs to 15 residues. Germline trimming cut 3 bases from V and 8 bases from J; bases unmatched to any gene: 9. The CDR3 protein is CASSEETSELDEQFF. CDR3 nucleotides: TGTGCCAGCAGTGAGGAGACTAGCGAACTCGATGAGCAGTTCTTC.

This sequence joins TRBV30 and TRBJ2-7, with 8 bases lining up with TRBD1. The CDR3 length is 19 residues. Trimming removed 0 bases from V and 3 bases from J; junction bases left unmatched: 19. Germline values: CDR1 GTSNPN, CDR2 SVGIG (reference sequence). The CDR3 region is CAWSVDSHMDRAWDYEQYF. CDR3 DNA sequence: TGTGCCTGGAGTGTCGACAGTCACATGGACAGGGCGTGGGACTACGAGCAGTACTTC.

This clone was found once. This rearrangement joins TRBV29-1 to TRBJ2-1, with 12 bases matching TRBD2. CDR1 is SQVTM, CDR2 ANQGSEA, per germline. CDR3 length: 14 residues. J lost 9 bases, V lost 7 bases, and 10 bases had no gene match. The CDR3 nucleotides are TGCAGCGGTACACTAGCGGGAGGCACTCGTGAGCAGTTCTTC. Protein product: CSGTLAGGTREQFF.

The rearrangement links TRBV29-1 to TRBJ2-5; the match to TRBD2 covers 10 bases. This CDR3 is built from 14 residues. Germline CDR1 and CDR2: SQVTM and ANQGSEA. The ends lost 4 bases at V and 3 bases at J; junction bases unmatched: 5. DNA for the CDR3: TGCAGCGTTGTCGGGACTAGCGCGAAAGAGACCCAGTACTTC. This translates into CSVVGTSAKETQYF.

This chain connects TRBV5-1 to TRBJ2-3; 8 positions match TRBD2. Germline CDR1 reads SGHRS; CDR2 reads YFSETQ. The junction had 2 bases not matched to a gene; V was cut back by 1 base and J by 4 bases. This CDR3 has 14 residues. Here the CDR3 reads CASSLTGGPDTQYF. The CDR3 nucleotides read TGCGCCAGCAGCTTGACGGGAGGGCCAGATACGCAGTATTTT.

This clone occurred a few times. The rearrangement links TRBV19 to TRBJ1-2; D gene ambiguous. V lost 6 bases and J lost 8, with 16 bases in between. CDR3 size: 13 residues. The germline V gene encodes CDR1 LNHDA and CDR2 SQIVND (reference sequence). The CDR3 nucleotides read TGTGCCAGTAGCGTGGCCCAGGCCTGGGGCTACACCTTC. Amino acid sequence: CASSVAQAWGYTF.

The chain carries TRBV11-2 and TRBJ2-7; D might be TRBD2 (5 bases). The V and J ends lost 6 bases and 0 bases respectively, with 15 bases between them. Germline loops: CDR1 SGHAT, CDR2 FQNNGV. CDR3 size: 15 residues. In DNA, the CDR3 is TGTGCCAGCAGTCCCACCCCGGCGGGCTCCTACGAGCAGTACTTC. Protein: CASSPTPAGSYEQYF.

This chain joins TRBV6-6 and TRBJ2-7, with 7 bases aligning to TRBD2. This CDR3 contains 13 residues. V trimming: 9 bases; J trimming: 2 bases; junction bases outside the gene matches: 7. CDR1 and CDR2 (germline): MNHNY, SVGAGI (reference sequence). CDR3 nucleotides: TGTGCCAGTGAGCGGGACGGAACCTACGAGCAGTACTTC. Translating it yields CASERDGTYEQYF.

The chain joins TRBV19 to TRBJ2-3; no clear D gene. The germline V gene encodes CDR1 LNHDA and CDR2 SQIVND (reference sequence). The V gene lost 1 base and the J gene lost 2 bases, with 10 bases spanning the gap. The CDR3 runs to 15 residues. The CDR3 DNA follows: TGTGCCAGTAGTATAGGGGTGACACTCACAGATACGCAGTATTTT. Encoded protein: CASSIGVTLTDTQYF.

The CDR3 loop reads CASSLGGLAGSQYF. CDR3 DNA sequence: TGTGCCAGCAGCTTAGGGGGACTAGCGGGTAGCCAGTACTTC. The chain couples TRBV7-9 to TRBJ2-4; 12 nucleotides line up with TRBD2. V shed 1 base and J 13 bases; nucleotides not matched to a gene: 5. The CDR3 is 14 amino acids. Germline lookup yields CDR1 SEHNR and CDR2 FQNEAQ (reference sequence). Full variable domain (outside the CDR3, taken from reference TRBV7-9 and TRBJ2-4): DTGVSQNPRHKITKRGQNVTFRCDPISEHNRLYWYRQTLGQGPEFLTYFQNEAQLEKSRLLSDRFSAERPKGSFSTLEIQRTEQGDSAMYLCASSLGGLAGSQYFGAGTRLSVL.

The chain links TRBV6-1 to TRBJ1-4, with 7 bases aligning to TRBD1. CDR3 length equals 14 residues. The V segment lost 5 bases and the J segment 7 bases; nucleotides outside the gene matches: 7. Germline-derived CDR1 and CDR2 are MNHNS and SASEGT. The CDR3 bases are TGTGCCAGCAGTATGACAGGGTCGGGTGAAAAACTGTTTTTT. Translation gives CASSMTGSGEKLFF.

This rearrangement joins TRBV6-5 to TRBJ1-1; TRBD1 agrees at 9 bases. The CDR3 runs 14 residues. From germline, CDR1 is MNHEY and CDR2 SVGAGI. V lost 5 bases and J lost 4; bases outside the gene matches: 5. The CDR3 nucleotides are TGTGCCAGCAGTACAGACAGGGGGATCACTGAAGCTTTCTTT. Translated, it gives CASSTDRGITEAFF.

The rearrangement uses TRBV4-1 and TRBJ1-5, with D hard to call. The CDR3 has 15 amino acids. Trimming removed 4 bases from V and 0 bases from J, with 10 bases in between. Germline V gene lookup returns CDR1 MGHRA and CDR2 YSYEKL. In DNA form, the CDR3 reads TGCGCCAGCAGCCCTGAGTCCAATAGCAATCAGCCCCAGCATTTT. The encoded protein is CASSPESNSNQPQHF.

The chain uses TRBV11-2 and TRBJ1-2; TRBD1 might be the D (5 bases). The V end lost 5 bases, the J end lost 2 bases, and 18 bases lay between the germline ends. Germline V lookup: CDR1 SGHAT, CDR2 FQNNGV. This CDR3 region has 16 residues. CDR3 amino acids: CASSHFRQTRNYGYTF. The CDR3 nucleotides read TGTGCCAGCAGCCATTTTCGACAGACAAGAAACTATGGCTACACCTTC. The full variable domain, completed using reference TRBV11-2 and TRBJ1-2, is EAGVAQSPRYKIIEKRQSVAFWCNPISGHATLYWYQQILGQGPKLLIQFQNNGVVDDSQLPKDRFSAERLKGVDSTLKIQPAKLEDSAVYLCASSHFRQTRNYGYTFGSGTRLTVV.

This clone was recorded once. The gene calls are TRBV6-6 and TRBJ1-6; D perhaps matches TRBD1 (6 bases). Per the germline V gene, CDR1 is MNHNY and CDR2 is SVGAGI (reference sequence). This CDR3 spans 14 amino acids. CDR3 DNA: TGTGCTACAGCAGATATAGGGGGAGCTTCACCCCTCCACTTT. Translating it yields CATADIGGASPLHF.

The J gene is TRBJ2-1, the V gene TRBV7-2; 8 nucleotides match TRBD2. CDR3 length: 16 amino acids. Per the germline V gene, CDR1 is SGHTA and CDR2 is FQGNSA. V was clipped by 4 bases and J by 2 bases; unmatched bases: 7. CDR3 in DNA: TGTGCCAGCAGCTCAGTAGCGGGAACAACCTACAATGAGCAGTTCTTC. It yields the protein CASSSVAGTTYNEQFF.

The rearrangement joins TRBV29-1 to TRBJ1-4; 8 bases fit TRBD1. CDR1 and CDR2 (germline): SQVTM, ANQGSEA. This CDR3 has 14 residues. Losses at the gene ends were 6 bases for V and 8 bases for J; bases not matched to a gene: 11. The CDR3 here is CSVVTGEEKEKLFF. The CDR3, as DNA: TGCAGCGTAGTGACAGGGGAGGAAAAGGAAAAACTGTTTTTT.